This is a list of T cell receptor beta chains from one sample in a study of T cell repertoires in cytomegalovirus infection. One entry per CDR3 protein results from TCRdb running MiXCR on the reads. Among fewer than 250,000 distinct CDR3 sequences listed, approximately 13% were seen once. What was sequenced was PBMCs. All receptors derive from a human donor in good health (CMV status not recorded). Some clones in this sample may be carry-over from other donors' samples. CDR3s include the opening cysteine and the closing phenylalanine or tryptophan. The order of the fields is J gene, V gene, CDR3 protein.

j_call: TRBJ2-1; v_call: TRBV7-2; cdr3_aa: CASSRALAGAYNEQFF
j_call: TRBJ2-7; v_call: TRBV19; cdr3_aa: CASTNQAGGYEQYF
j_call: TRBJ2-7; v_call: TRBV6-5; cdr3_aa: CASSYSRDGTYEQYF
j_call: TRBJ2-5; v_call: TRBV20-1; cdr3_aa: CSASGTSRETQYF
j_call: TRBJ2-7; v_call: TRBV20-1; cdr3_aa: CSARDQFQGEQYF
j_call: TRBJ2-7; v_call: TRBV7-2; cdr3_aa: CASSLGIGSEQYF
j_call: TRBJ2-1; v_call: TRBV7-3; cdr3_aa: CASSPRLAYNEQFF
j_call: TRBJ1-2; v_call: TRBV7-2; cdr3_aa: CASSSGTATNYGYTF
j_call: TRBJ2-3; v_call: TRBV7-2; cdr3_aa: CASSRGRFADTQYF
j_call: TRBJ2-7; v_call: TRBV7-6; cdr3_aa: CASDMAGEVEQYF
j_call: TRBJ2-1; v_call: TRBV28; cdr3_aa: CASSLPTEQFF
j_call: TRBJ1-1; v_call: TRBV4-3; cdr3_aa: CASSQFIQGGTEAFF
j_call: TRBJ1-1; v_call: TRBV29-1; cdr3_aa: CSGWTVGTEAFF
j_call: TRBJ2-5; v_call: TRBV7-2; cdr3_aa: CASSFWRSEKETQYF
j_call: TRBJ2-1; v_call: TRBV23-1; cdr3_aa: CASSHTAQNLGQGYNEQFF
j_call: TRBJ2-1; v_call: TRBV11-1; cdr3_aa: CASRLNRGRGDNEQFF
j_call: TRBJ1-1; v_call: TRBV6-5; cdr3_aa: CASSYGDRAWVAEAFF
j_call: TRBJ2-3; v_call: TRBV2; cdr3_aa: CASRSGGTDTQYF
j_call: TRBJ1-2; v_call: TRBV24-1; cdr3_aa: CATSRAGGNYGYTF
j_call: TRBJ2-2; v_call: TRBV19; cdr3_aa: CASRVTGDWTGELFF
j_call: TRBJ1-6; v_call: TRBV9; cdr3_aa: CASSVDQLNSPLHF
j_call: TRBJ2-3; v_call: TRBV6-5; cdr3_aa: CASSREADYTDTQYF
j_call: TRBJ1-1; v_call: TRBV7-6; cdr3_aa: CASSLGGGTMTEAFF
j_call: TRBJ1-1; v_call: TRBV6-1; cdr3_aa: CASRMENTEAFF
j_call: TRBJ1-1; v_call: TRBV20-1; cdr3_aa: CSANRGRGTEAFF
j_call: TRBJ1-3; v_call: TRBV6-1; cdr3_aa: CASRISPGGIGGNTIYF
j_call: TRBJ1-1; v_call: TRBV2; cdr3_aa: CASSSPRDRAWNTEAFF
j_call: TRBJ1-1; v_call: TRBV28; cdr3_aa: CASSLGDPGRGDTEAFF
j_call: TRBJ2-5; v_call: TRBV7-8; cdr3_aa: CASSQEGLAGEGETQYF
j_call: TRBJ1-2; v_call: TRBV20-1; cdr3_aa: CSASLPERSYGYTF
j_call: TRBJ2-1; v_call: TRBV2; cdr3_aa: CASKRQGVDNEQFF
j_call: TRBJ2-7; v_call: TRBV7-2; cdr3_aa: CASSRQGATYEQYF
j_call: TRBJ2-3; v_call: TRBV5-6; cdr3_aa: CASSQRVQATDTQYF